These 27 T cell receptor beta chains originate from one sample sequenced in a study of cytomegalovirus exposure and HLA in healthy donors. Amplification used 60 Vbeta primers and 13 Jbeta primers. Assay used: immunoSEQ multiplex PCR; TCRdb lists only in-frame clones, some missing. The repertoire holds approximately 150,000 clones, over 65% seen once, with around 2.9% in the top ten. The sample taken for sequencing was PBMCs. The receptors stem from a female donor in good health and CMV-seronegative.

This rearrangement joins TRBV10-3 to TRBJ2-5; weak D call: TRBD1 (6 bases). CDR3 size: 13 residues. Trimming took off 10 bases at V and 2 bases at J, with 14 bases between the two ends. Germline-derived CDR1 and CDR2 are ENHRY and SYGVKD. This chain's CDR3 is CATSQGHQETQYF. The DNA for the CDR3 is TGTGCCACCAGCCAGGGGCATCAAGAGACCCAGTACTTC.

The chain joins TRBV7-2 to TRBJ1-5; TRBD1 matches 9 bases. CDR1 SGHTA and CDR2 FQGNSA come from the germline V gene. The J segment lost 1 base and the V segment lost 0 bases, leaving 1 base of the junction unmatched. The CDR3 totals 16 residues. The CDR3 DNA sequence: TGTGCCAGCAGCTTAGCCGGGACAGGGAGCAATCAGCCCCAGCATTTT. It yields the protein CASSLAGTGSNQPQHF. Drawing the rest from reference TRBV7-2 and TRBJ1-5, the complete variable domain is GAGVSQSPSNKVTEKGKDVELRCDPISGHTALYWYRQSLGQGLEFLIYFQGNSAPDKSGLPSDRFSAERTGGSVSTLTIQRTQQEDSAVYLCASSLAGTGSNQPQHFGDGTRLSIL.

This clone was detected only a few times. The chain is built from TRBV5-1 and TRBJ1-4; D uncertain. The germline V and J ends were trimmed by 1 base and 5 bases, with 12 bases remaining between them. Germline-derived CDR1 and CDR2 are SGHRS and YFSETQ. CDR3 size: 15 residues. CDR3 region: CASSLSGYRNEKLFF. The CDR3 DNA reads TGCGCCAGCAGCTTGAGCGGGTATAGGAATGAAAAACTGTTTTTT.

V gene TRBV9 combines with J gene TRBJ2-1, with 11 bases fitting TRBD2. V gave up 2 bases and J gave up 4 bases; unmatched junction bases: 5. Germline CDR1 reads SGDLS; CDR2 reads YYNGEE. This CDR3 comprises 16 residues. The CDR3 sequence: CASSVLAGGVYNEQFF. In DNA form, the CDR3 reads TGTGCCAGCAGCGTCCTAGCGGGAGGTGTGTACAATGAGCAGTTCTTC.

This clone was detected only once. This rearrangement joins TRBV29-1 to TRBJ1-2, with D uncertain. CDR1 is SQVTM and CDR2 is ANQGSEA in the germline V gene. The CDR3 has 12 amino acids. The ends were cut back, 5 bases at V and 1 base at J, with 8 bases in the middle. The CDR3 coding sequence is TGCAGCGTTAGCCGGGATAACTATGGCTACACCTTC. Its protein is CSVSRDNYGYTF. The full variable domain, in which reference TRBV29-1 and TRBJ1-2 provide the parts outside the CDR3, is SAVISQKPSRDICQRGTSLTIQCQVDSQVTMMFWYRQQPGQSLTLIATANQGSEATYESGFVIDKFPISRPNLTFSTLTVSNMSPEDSSIYLCSVSRDNYGYTFGSGTRLTVV.

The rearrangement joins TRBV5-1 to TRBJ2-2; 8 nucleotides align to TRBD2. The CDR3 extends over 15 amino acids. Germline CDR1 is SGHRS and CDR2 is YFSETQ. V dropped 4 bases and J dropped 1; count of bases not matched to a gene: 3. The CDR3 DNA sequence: TGCGCCAGCAGCCCCAGCGGGGGGAACACCGGGGAGCTGTTTTTT. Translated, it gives CASSPSGGNTGELFF.

The CDR3 DNA reads as TGTGCCAGCAGCTGGGGGGAGACAACAGATACGCAGTATTTT. It yields the protein CASSWGETTDTQYF. This chain uses TRBV7-9 with TRBJ2-3; maybe TRBD2 (6 bases). Trimming stripped 4 bases from V and 3 bases from J, with 11 bases between. In germline, CDR1 is SEHNR, CDR2 FQNEAQ (reference sequence). CDR3 length equals 14 residues.

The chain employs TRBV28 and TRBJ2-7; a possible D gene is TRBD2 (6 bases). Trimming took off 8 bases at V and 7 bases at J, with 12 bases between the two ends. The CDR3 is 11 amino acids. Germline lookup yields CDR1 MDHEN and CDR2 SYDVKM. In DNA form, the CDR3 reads TGTGCCAGCTCCTCACGGGGGGAGCAGTACTTC. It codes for CASSSRGEQYF.

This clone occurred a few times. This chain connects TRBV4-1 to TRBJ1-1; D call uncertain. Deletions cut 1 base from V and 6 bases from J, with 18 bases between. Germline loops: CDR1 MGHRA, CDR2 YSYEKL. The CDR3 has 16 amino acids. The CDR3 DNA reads TGCGCCAGCAGCCAAGCGGACTTGGTCGCCGCTGCTGAAGCTTTCTTT. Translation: CASSQADLVAAAEAFF.

CDR3 in DNA: TGTGCCAGCAGCACTCCCATTGGGGGGGGCTGGGACTATGGCTACACCTTC. This translates into CASSTPIGGGWDYGYTF. This chain links TRBV9 with TRBJ1-2; maybe TRBD1 (6 bases). Germline assignment: CDR1 SGDLS and CDR2 YYNGEE. This CDR3 contains 17 residues. Trimming left V 4 bases short and J 3 bases short, with 22 bases between. The full variable domain, completed using reference TRBV9 and TRBJ1-2, is DSGVTQTPKHLITATGQRVTLRCSPRSGDLSVYWYQQSLDQGLQFLIQYYNGEERAKGNILERFSAQQFPDLHSELNLSSLELGDSALYFCASSTPIGGGWDYGYTFGSGTRLTVV.

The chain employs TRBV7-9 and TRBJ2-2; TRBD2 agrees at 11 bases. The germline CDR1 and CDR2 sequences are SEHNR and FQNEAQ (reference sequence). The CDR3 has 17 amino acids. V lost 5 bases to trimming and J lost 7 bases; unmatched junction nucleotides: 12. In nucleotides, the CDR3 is TGTGCCAGCAGCCCCAGTAAGACTAGCGGGAATTTCGGGGAGCTGTTTTTT. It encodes CASSPSKTSGNFGELFF.

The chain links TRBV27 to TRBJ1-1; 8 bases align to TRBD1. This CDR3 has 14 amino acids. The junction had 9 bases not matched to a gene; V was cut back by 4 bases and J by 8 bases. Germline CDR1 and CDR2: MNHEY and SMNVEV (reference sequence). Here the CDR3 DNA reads TGTGCCAGCAGTTCCCGGGACAGGTTATTAGAAGCTTTCTTT. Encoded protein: CASSSRDRLLEAFF.

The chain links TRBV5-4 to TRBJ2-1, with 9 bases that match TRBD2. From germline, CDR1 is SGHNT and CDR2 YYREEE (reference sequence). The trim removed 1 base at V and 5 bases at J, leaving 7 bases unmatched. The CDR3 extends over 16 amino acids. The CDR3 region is CASSLNRLAAHNEQFF. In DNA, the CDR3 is TGTGCCAGCAGCTTGAATAGACTAGCGGCGCACAATGAGCAGTTCTTC.

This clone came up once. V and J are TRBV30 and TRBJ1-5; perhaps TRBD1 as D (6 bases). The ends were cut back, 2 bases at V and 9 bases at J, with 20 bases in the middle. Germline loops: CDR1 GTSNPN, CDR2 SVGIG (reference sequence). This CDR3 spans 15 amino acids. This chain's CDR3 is CAWSPPLDSHSPQHF. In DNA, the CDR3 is TGTGCCTGGAGTCCCCCGCTGGACAGCCACTCGCCCCAGCATTTT.

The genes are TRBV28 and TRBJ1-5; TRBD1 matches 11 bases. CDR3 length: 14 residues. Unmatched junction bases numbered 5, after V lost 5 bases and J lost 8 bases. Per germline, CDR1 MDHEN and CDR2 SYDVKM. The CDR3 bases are TGTGCCAGCAGTACGGACAGGGGGCGTAAGCCCCAGCATTTT. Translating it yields CASSTDRGRKPQHF.

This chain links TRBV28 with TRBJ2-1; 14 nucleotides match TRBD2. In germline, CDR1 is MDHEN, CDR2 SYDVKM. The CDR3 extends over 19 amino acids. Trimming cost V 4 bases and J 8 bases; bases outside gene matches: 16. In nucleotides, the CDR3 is TGTGCCAGCAGTTCATTGTCCCCCCCCTCGGGACTAGCGGGGGATGAGCAGTTCTTC. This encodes CASSSLSPPSGLAGDEQFF.

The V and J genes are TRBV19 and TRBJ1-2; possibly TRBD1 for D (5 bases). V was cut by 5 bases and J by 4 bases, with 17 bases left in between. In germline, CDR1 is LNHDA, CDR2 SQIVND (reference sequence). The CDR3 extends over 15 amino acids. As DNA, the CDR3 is TGTGCCAGTAGTCCAAACCAGGGCAAAATCTATGGCTACACCTTC. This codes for CASSPNQGKIYGYTF. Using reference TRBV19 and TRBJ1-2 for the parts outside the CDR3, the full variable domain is DGGITQSPKYLFRKEGQNVTLSCEQNLNHDAMYWYRQDPGQGLRLIYYSQIVNDFQKGDIAEGYSVSREKKESFPLTVTSAQKNPTAFYLCASSPNQGKIYGYTFGSGTRLTVV.

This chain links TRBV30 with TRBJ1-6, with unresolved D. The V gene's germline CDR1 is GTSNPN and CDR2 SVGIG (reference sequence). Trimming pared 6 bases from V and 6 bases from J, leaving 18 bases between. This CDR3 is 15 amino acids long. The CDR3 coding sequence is TGTGCCTGCGCAGGATGGCTTGAAATTAATTCACCCCTCCACTTT. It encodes CACAGWLEINSPLHF.

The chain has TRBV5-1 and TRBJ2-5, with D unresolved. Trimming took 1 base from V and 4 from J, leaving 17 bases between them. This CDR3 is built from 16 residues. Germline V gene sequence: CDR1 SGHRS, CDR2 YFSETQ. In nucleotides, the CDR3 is TGCGCCAGCAGCTTGTCGGCCCCCGGGTTGACAGAGACCCAGTACTTC. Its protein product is CASSLSAPGLTETQYF.

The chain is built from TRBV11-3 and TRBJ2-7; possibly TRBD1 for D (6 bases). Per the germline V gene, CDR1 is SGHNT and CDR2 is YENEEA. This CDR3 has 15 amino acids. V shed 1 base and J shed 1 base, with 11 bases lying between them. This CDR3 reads CASSLAGDGSYEQYF. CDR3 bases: TGTGCCAGCAGCTTAGCAGGGGACGGGTCCTACGAGCAGTACTTC.

The CDR3 nucleotides are TGTGCCAGCAGCTTCGGGGACAGGGTAGTTAATGAAAAACTGTTTTTT. This codes for CASSFGDRVVNEKLFF. V and J are TRBV7-2 and TRBJ1-4, with TRBD1 matching over 9 bases. The germline V gene has CDR1 SGHTA and CDR2 FQGNSA. V gave up 3 bases and J gave up 4 bases; unmatched junction bases: 6. This CDR3 has 16 amino acids.

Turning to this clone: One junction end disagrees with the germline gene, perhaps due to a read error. The CDR3 spells CASRVTGEHYGYPF. CDR3 bases: TGTGCCAGCCGGGTGACAGGGGAACACTATGGCTACCCCTTC. The chain links TRBV11-2 to TRBJ1-2; 8 bases are shared with TRBD1. Germline lookup yields CDR1 SGHAT and CDR2 FQNNGV. The CDR3 is 14 amino acids.

The CDR3: CASKDPGGTGANVLTF. CDR3 in DNA: TGTGCCAGTAAGGACCCCGGAGGAACTGGGGCCAACGTCCTGACTTTC. This chain joins TRBV19 and TRBJ2-6; the D gene is possibly TRBD2 (5 bases). Germline assignment: CDR1 LNHDA and CDR2 SQIVND (reference sequence). This CDR3 region has 16 residues. V lost 7 bases to trimming and J lost 2 bases, with 15 bases between them.

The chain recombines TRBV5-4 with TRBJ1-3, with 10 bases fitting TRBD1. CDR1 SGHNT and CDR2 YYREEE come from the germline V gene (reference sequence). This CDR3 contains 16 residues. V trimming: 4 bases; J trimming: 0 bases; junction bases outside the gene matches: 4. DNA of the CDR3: TGTGCCAGCAGCCCGGGGACAGGGGTCTCTGGAAACACCATATATTTT. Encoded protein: CASSPGTGVSGNTIYF.

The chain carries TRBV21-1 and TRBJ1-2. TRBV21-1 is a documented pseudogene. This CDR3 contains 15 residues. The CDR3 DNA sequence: TGTGCCAGCAGCAAAGAGCGCCGGAGGGACTATGGCTACACCTTC. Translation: CASSKERRRDYGYTF.

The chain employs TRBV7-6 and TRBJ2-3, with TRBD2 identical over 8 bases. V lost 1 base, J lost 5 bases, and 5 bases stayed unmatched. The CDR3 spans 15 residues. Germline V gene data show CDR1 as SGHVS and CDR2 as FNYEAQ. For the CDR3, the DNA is TGTGCCAGCAGCTTAGTCGGGGGGGTACAAGATACGCAGTATTTT. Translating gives CASSLVGGVQDTQYF.

The CDR3 DNA is TGTGCCAGCAGTGAAGCGGGGATCGGGCTAGCGGGGGGGGCGTACACAGATACGCAGTATTTT. Amino acids: CASSEAGIGLAGGAYTDTQYF. The rearrangement links TRBV2 to TRBJ2-3; 12 bases map to TRBD2. The CDR3 is 21 residues long. Per germline, CDR1 SNHLY and CDR2 FYNNEI. The ends lost 0 bases at V and 2 bases at J; junction bases unmatched: 15.